This T cell receptor beta chain comes out of a study of shared clonotypes between healthy human individuals. Libraries were prepared by immunoSEQ multiplex PCR; TCRdb keeps only in-frame clonotypes and omits some of them. The data contain 2 million to 2.5 million clones, roughly 94% of them singletons. Naivety among CD8 cells was defined by CD45RO negativity and positive CCR7 selection, thereby excluding terminally differentiated effector memory CD45RA+ cells. The CDR3 loop spans 13 amino acids. The germline V gene encodes CDR1 MNHEY and CDR2 SVGAGI. Trimming cost V 10 bases and J 5 bases, with 17 bases left between them.

This chain connects TRBV6-5 to TRBJ2-5, with no clear D. The TCR originated in a man aged 18 to 29 in good health. The sample consisted of naive CD8+ T cells sorted from blood. CDR3 sequence: CATIGMGAETQYF. DNA for the CDR3: TGTGCCACCATCGGTATGGGTGCTGAGACCCAGTACTTC.